This T cell receptor beta chain was recorded in a study of shared clonotypes between healthy human individuals (dated by TCRdb to the early 2020s). Notes on the research overall: Two women and a few men aged 18 to 49 years were included in the cohort. For each donor, CD4 naive and CD4 memory were each run on three plates, CD8 naive on two plates, and CD8 memory on one plate. Leukapheresis yielded between about 0.94 and 9 billion PBMCs per donor. To estimate repertoire size and how much clonotypes are shared between individuals, the study performed deep sequencing of blood TCR repertoires from roughly five healthy adults. Different laboratories and diverse techniques were used to prepare libraries and sequence TCR repertoires, to increase sequencing depth and limit assay-specific biases.

Using the deep immunoSEQ assay, TCR CDR3 regions were amplified from genomic DNA by multiplex PCR. Genomic DNA extracted from each cell subset was distributed evenly over all wells of several immunoSEQ 96-well plates, and each plate served as one replicate. For sorted subsets, approximately 0.2 ug of genomic DNA, equivalent to 25,000 to 35,000 T cell genomes, went into each replicate PCR. Purified libraries were measured with a Qubit 3.0 fluorometer, size-checked on a Bioanalyzer 2100, and measured again with the KAPA Library Quantification kit. Each immunoSEQ 96-well plate was sequenced on its own single-read 150-cycle Illumina NextSeq 550 flow cell. On the study's bioinformatics: Because the immunoSEQ output included only junctional sequences and no quality scores, the filtering could not be the same as the filtering used for full-length reads. To assign V/J genes and CDR3, sequences were annotated using PyIR, a Python wrapper for IgBLAST v1.9, with IMGT germline references. Reads were removed for weak V/J assignments (E-value above 1e-6), missing CDR3, stop codons, out-of-frame junctions, or ambiguous translated residues. A V3J clonotype was defined by an identical inferred V gene, J gene, and CDR3 amino acid sequence. Percentage overlap between repertoires was calculated by dividing the number of shared unique clonotypes by the size of the smaller repertoire. RTK rarefaction, the Chao1 estimator, and Recon v2.1 estimates of unobserved clonotypes were used to assess repertoire richness. Generation probabilities for all TCRbeta clonotypes obtained by the gDNA method from several donors were computed using OLGA. Held by TCRdb, this immuneACCESS table contains in-frame sequences only and omits some clones. Under half of the omission traces to an unresolved V gene where checked; the cause of the rest is unknown. That table supplies the V and J calls and clone size; D and trimming were determined from the DNA. Present in this sample are about 2.4 million clones, over 85% of which were seen just once. Roughly 0.14% of the sample goes to the ten largest clones.

The full study reports these points: Because the study included only a small number of donors, the genetic and exposure-history diversity represented was limited. Sampling was limited to blood, and TCR repertoires in tissue likely differ from TCR repertoires in blood. When several donors were compared, the shared fraction of clonotypes was approximately 5% for naive CD4, 3.5% for naive CD8, 2% to 2.5% for memory CD4, and 0.35% to 0.4% for memory CD8. Compared with non-shared clonotypes, the clonotypes found in all four sorted-subset donors had higher generation probabilities. Naive subsets generally had larger estimated clonotype richness than memory subsets. Even with the large sequencing depth, rarefaction of the sorted-subset datasets indicated that sequencing was incomplete. Pairwise subsampling led to the expectation that sequencing depth would affect the degree of clonotype sharing among donors.

Trimming accounts for 3 bases at V and 4 bases at J, while the number of junction bases matched to no gene is 6. The germline V gene (reference sequence) supplies CDR1 MNHEY and CDR2 SMNVEV. The CDR3, from cysteine to phenylalanine, totals 15 residues. The only DNA kept is the CDR3, 45 bases in frame from the first base. Donors were healthy HIV-negative adults with no recently reported acute infections or vaccinations. All donors were Caucasian adults living in Nashville, Tennessee, USA. CD4+ T cells were enriched by magnetic negative selection; naive cells were then positively selected on CD45RA, and the negative fraction formed the memory subset. Blood was collected by leukapheresis, and PBMCs were isolated by Ficoll-Histopaque density gradient centrifugation and then cryopreserved in liquid nitrogen vapor phase. Purity and quantity of every magnetically sorted T cell population were checked by analytical flow cytometry. Genomic DNA was isolated from every sorted fraction and measured by UV absorbance on a Nanodrop 2000c.

To note about this clone: The antigen this receptor binds is unknown. Within one base of it there is no much larger clone, and no base qualities were kept.

Sequenced input: naive CD4+ T cells sorted from blood. Read against the paper, the sample's cell subset or site label means: CD45RA+ positively selected. The V and J segments used are TRBV27 and TRBJ1-2; 9 junctional bases match TRBD1. This receptor was identified in a young man in good health. In nucleotide form, the sequence is TGTGCCAGCAGTTTTGGACAGGGGTCTATCTATGGCTACACCTTC. It is translated as CASSFGQGSIYGYTF.